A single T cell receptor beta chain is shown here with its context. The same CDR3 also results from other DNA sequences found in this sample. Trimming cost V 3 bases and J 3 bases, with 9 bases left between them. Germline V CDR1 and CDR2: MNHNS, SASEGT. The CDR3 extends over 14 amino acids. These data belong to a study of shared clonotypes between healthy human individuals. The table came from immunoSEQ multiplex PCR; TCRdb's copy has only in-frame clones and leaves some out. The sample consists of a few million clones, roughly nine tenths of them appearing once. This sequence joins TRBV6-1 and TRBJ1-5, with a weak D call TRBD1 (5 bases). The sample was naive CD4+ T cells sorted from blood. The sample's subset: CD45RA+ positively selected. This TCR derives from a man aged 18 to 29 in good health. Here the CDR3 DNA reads TGTGCCAGCAGTGAGACAGTTTCCAATCAGCCCCAGCATTTT. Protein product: CASSETVSNQPQHF.